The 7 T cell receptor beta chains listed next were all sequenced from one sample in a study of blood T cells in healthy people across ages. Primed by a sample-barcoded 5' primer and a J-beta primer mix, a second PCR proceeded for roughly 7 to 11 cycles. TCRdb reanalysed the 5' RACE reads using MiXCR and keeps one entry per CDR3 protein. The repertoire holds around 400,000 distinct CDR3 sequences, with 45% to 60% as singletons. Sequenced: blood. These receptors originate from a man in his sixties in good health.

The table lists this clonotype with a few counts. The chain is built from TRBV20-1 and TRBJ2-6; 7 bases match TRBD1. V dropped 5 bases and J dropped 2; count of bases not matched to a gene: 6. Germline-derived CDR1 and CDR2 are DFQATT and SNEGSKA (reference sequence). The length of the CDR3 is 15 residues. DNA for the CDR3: TGCAGTGCTGACCGACAGGGTACTGGGGCCAACGTCCTGACTTTC. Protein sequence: CSADRQGTGANVLTF.

As DNA, the CDR3 is TGCAGTGCCCAAACAAGGATGGTGGGGACCCAGTACTTC. This translates into CSAQTRMVGTQYF. This rearrangement joins TRBV20-1 to TRBJ2-7; D unresolved. Near its end, the DNA agrees better with TRBJ2-5, so the J call may be wrong. This CDR3 has 13 amino acids. Per the germline V gene, CDR1 is DFQATT and CDR2 is SNEGSKA (reference sequence).

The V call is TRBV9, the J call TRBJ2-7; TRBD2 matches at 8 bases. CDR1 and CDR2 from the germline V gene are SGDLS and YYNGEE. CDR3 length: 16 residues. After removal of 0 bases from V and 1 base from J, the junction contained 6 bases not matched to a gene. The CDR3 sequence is CASSVDPSGRSYEQYF. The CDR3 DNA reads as TGTGCCAGCAGCGTAGATCCAAGCGGGAGATCCTACGAGCAGTACTTC.

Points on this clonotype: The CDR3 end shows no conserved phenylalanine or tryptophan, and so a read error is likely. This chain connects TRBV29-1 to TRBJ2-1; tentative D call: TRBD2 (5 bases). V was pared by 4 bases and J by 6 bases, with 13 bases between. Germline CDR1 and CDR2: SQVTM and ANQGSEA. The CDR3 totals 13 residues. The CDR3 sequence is CSVVPSFGNEQFL. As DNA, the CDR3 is TGCAGCGTTGTCCCTAGCTTTGGCAATGAGCAGTTCCTC.

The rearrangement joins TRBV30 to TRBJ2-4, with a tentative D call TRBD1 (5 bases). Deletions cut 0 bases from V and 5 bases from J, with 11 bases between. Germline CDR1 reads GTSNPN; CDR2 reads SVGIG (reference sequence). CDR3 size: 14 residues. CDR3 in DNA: TGTGCCTGGAGTGTGGTACAGGCCCAAAACATTCAGTACTTC. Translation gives CAWSVVQAQNIQYF.

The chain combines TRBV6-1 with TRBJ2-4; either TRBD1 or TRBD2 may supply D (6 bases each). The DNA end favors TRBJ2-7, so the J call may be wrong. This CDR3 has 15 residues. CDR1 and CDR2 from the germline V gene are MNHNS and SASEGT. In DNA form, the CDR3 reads TGTGCCAGCATCAAAAAGGGGGGACACTCAGGCGAGCAGTACTTC. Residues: CASIKKGGHSGEQYF.

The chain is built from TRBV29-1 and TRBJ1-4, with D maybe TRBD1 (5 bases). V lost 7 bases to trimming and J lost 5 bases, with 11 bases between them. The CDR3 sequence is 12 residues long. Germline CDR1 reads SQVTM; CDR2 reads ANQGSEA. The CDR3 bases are TGCAGCGCCTGGGACCGAAATGAAAAACTGTTTTTT. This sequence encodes CSAWDRNEKLFF.